This T cell receptor (beta chain) was identified during a study of response to subunit inactivated influenza vaccine. TCRdb re-called the RT-PCR reads with MiXCR, one entry per CDR3 protein. This table has around 480,000 distinct CDR3 sequences, 9.5% to 13% appearing once. This clonotype was picked up many times. What it recognizes is unknown. Germline V gene sequence: CDR1 DFQATT, CDR2 SNEGSKA (reference sequence). V dropped 6 bases and J dropped 7 bases, with 15 bases sitting between them. This CDR3 has 13 residues. Study findings and constraints: It was suggested by the authors that few new T cells are recruited by each seasonal influenza vaccination.

This clonotype originated in a man aged 50 to 59 who received an inactivated influenza vaccine. This material consisted of PBMCs from blood, taken roughly 6 weeks after vaccination. The genes are TRBV20-1 and TRBJ2-2; TRBD2 is a possible D gene (5 bases). The CDR3 DNA is TGCAGTGCGGGTCGGACGGGGTACGGGGAGCTGTTTTTT. This codes for CSAGRTGYGELFF.